This is a list of T cell receptor beta chains from one sample in a study of cytomegalovirus exposure and HLA in healthy donors. Clones were sequenced by immunoSEQ multiplex PCR, and TCRdb holds only the in-frame ones, with some missing. The repertoire holds 65,000 to 100,000 clones, with roughly 73% as singletons. The specimen was PBMCs. The receptors originated from a man between 35 and 55 years old in good health and CMV-seronegative. The CDR3 runs from the conserved cysteine through the conserved F or W. The D gene is left open where the match is weak. Clone size is not always given. Where it is, it says once, few, many or a class for expanded clones.

abundance	v_gene	j_gene	len	d_gene	CDR3nt	CDR3aa
-	TRBV6-5	TRBJ2-7	14	TRBD1	TGTGCCAGCCGGGACAGGGGGCTTATCTACGAGCAGTACTTC	CASRDRGLIYEQYF
-	TRBV6-1	TRBJ2-4	13	TRBD1	TGTGCCAGCAGTGAACAGGGACAGAGCATTCAGTACTTC	CASSEQGQSIQYF
-	TRBV19	TRBJ2-2	13	-	TGTGCCAGTTCCCCTCCCGGCACCGGGGAGCTGTTTTTT	CASSPPGTGELFF
-	TRBV2	TRBJ2-5	17	TRBD2	TGTGTCAGCAGGAAGTATAGCGGGGGGACCAGGGAAGAGACCCAGTACTTC	CVSRKYSGGTREETQYF
-	TRBV18	TRBJ1-1	14	-	TGTGCCAGCTCACTCGACGGGAGGGACACTGAAGCTTTCTTT	CASSLDGRDTEAFF
-	TRBV30	TRBJ1-5	13	-	TGTGCCTGGAGTACATCAGTTAATCAGCCCCAGCATTTT	CAWSTSVNQPQHF
-	TRBV10-3	TRBJ2-7	15	-	TGTGCCATCAGTGAGTCCGTACAGGTCTCCTACGAGCAGTACTTC	CAISESVQVSYEQYF
-	TRBV6-5	TRBJ2-7	14	-	TGTGCCAGCAGTTTAAAAGGGGTACTCCACGAGCAGTACTTC	CASSLKGVLHEQYF
once	TRBV4-2	TRBJ1-2	16	-	TGTGCCAGCAGCCAAGACGTGCGGGAAACGGCCTATGGCTACACCTTC	CASSQDVRETAYGYTF
-	TRBV5-1	TRBJ1-4	15	-	TGCGCCAGCAGCTTGGCTTCTGTAGCAAATGAAAAACTGTTTTTT	CASSLASVANEKLFF
once	TRBV30	TRBJ2-1	14	TRBD2	TGTGCCTGGAGTGTACCTAGCGGGAAACATGAGCAGTTCTTC	CAWSVPSGKHEQFF
-	TRBV7-9	TRBJ2-6	19	-	TGTGCCAGCAGCTTAGGTCTCGACGGAGCCCTCTCTGGGGCCAACGTCCTGACTTTC	CASSLGLDGALSGANVLTF
-	TRBV9	TRBJ2-1	17	TRBD2	TGTGCCAGCAGCACCCAAACTAAGCGGGAGGAAATCTATGAGCAGTTCTTC	CASSTQTKREEIYEQFF
few	TRBV6-1	TRBJ2-7	14	TRBD2	TGTGCCAGCCGGTTAAGCGGGGCAAACTACGAGCAGTACTTC	CASRLSGANYEQYF
-	TRBV28	TRBJ1-1	14	-	TGTGCCAGCCTGCATCCCTCGGGACTGACTGAAGCTTTCTTT	CASLHPSGLTEAFF
-	TRBV5-1	TRBJ1-1	14	TRBD1	TGCGCCAGCAGCGTGGGACAGGGGATCACTGAAGCTTTCTTT	CASSVGQGITEAFF
few	TRBV7-9	TRBJ1-5	14	-	TGTGCCAGCAGCGCGTGGGGGGACAATCAGCCCCAGCATTTT	CASSAWGDNQPQHF
-	TRBV25-1	TRBJ1-4	13	-	TGTGCCATCCAGGGTCCAACTAATGAAAAACTGTTTTTT	CAIQGPTNEKLFF
-	TRBV29-1	TRBJ2-1	15	TRBD2	TGCAGCGTTGTCGGGAGGCAGGGTTCCTACAATGAGCAGTTCTTC	CSVVGRQGSYNEQFF
-	TRBV7-6	TRBJ1-1	15	TRBD1	TGTGCCAGCAGCTTAGAACAGGGGACGAACACTGAAGCTTTCTTT	CASSLEQGTNTEAFF
few	TRBV30	TRBJ1-2	13	-	TGTGCCTGGAGCGTAAAAGCTGCGGGTGGCTACACCTTC	CAWSVKAAGGYTF
-	TRBV29-1	TRBJ1-1	15	TRBD1	TGCAGCGCCACCCGGGACAGGGGGCAAGGCACTGAAGCTTTCTTT	CSATRDRGQGTEAFF
-	TRBV2	TRBJ1-5	15	-	TGTGCCAGCAGTGGACAGAGTAATAGCAATCAGCCCCAGCATTTT	CASSGQSNSNQPQHF
few	TRBV4-1	TRBJ1-2	16	TRBD1	TGCGCCAGCAGCCAAGTCAGACAGGGGTTGGGCGATGGCTACACCTTC	CASSQVRQGLGDGYTF
-	TRBV5-4	TRBJ2-1	16	-	TGTGCCAGCAGCCCGAGGCGCGGGGTAGGGTACAATGAGCAGTTCTTC	CASSPRRGVGYNEQFF
few	TRBV2	TRBJ1-2	15	TRBD1	TGTGCCAGCAGCGGGGGACAGGGGTCTGACGATGGCTACACCTTC	CASSGGQGSDDGYTF
-	TRBV5-1	TRBJ2-1	12	-	TGCGCCAGCAGCTTGGATGAGGGAGAGCAGTTCTTC	CASSLDEGEQFF
few	TRBV11-2	TRBJ2-7	16	TRBD1	TGTGCCAGCAGCTACCCTCCGGGACAGGAGTCCTACGAGCAGTACTTC	CASSYPPGQESYEQYF
-	TRBV4-1	TRBJ2-1	17	TRBD2	TGCGCCAGCAGCCAAGATCCACCTAGCGGCTCCTACAATGAGCAGTTCTTC	CASSQDPPSGSYNEQFF
-	TRBV19	TRBJ2-7	14	-	TGTGCCAGTAGTCCCGCAGGGATAGGATACGAGCAGTACTTC	CASSPAGIGYEQYF
once	TRBV5-4	TRBJ2-1	13	TRBD2	TGTGCCAGCAGCCCCCCCCGGGGGGATGAGCAGTTCTTC	CASSPPRGDEQFF
-	TRBV11-2	TRBJ2-2	16	-	TGTGCCAGCAGCTTAGTCCCGACAGGACACACCGGGGAGCTGTTTTTT	CASSLVPTGHTGELFF
-	TRBV9	TRBJ2-7	15	TRBD1	TGTGCCAGCAGCGTTGGCACAGGGGGCTCCTACGAGCAGTACTTC	CASSVGTGGSYEQYF
-	TRBV6-5	TRBJ1-3	15	TRBD1	TGTGCCAGCAGGTCCGGGACAGGGTTCGGAAACACCATATATTTT	CASRSGTGFGNTIYF
-	TRBV28	TRBJ1-1	14	-	TGTGCCAGCAGTCCCCCCCAGGCGAACACTGAAGCTTTCTTT	CASSPPQANTEAFF
-	TRBV29-1	TRBJ2-7	13	-	TGCAGCGTTGAAGATTCGAGCTCCTACGAGCAGTACTTC	CSVEDSSSYEQYF